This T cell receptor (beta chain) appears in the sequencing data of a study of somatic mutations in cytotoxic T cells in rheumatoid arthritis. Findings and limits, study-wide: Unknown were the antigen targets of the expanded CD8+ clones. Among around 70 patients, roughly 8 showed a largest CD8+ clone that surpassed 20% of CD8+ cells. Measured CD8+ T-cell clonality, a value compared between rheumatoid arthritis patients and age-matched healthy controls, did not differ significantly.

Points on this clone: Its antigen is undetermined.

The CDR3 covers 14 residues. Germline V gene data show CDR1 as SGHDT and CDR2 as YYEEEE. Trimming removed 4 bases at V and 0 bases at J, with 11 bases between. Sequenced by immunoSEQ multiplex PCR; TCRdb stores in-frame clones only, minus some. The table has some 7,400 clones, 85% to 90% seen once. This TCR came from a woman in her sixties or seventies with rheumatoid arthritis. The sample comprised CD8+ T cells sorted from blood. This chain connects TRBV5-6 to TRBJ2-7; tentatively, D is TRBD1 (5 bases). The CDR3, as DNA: TGTGCCAGCAGCCCCCAGGGTGTCTCCTACGAGCAGTACTTC. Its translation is CASSPQGVSYEQYF.